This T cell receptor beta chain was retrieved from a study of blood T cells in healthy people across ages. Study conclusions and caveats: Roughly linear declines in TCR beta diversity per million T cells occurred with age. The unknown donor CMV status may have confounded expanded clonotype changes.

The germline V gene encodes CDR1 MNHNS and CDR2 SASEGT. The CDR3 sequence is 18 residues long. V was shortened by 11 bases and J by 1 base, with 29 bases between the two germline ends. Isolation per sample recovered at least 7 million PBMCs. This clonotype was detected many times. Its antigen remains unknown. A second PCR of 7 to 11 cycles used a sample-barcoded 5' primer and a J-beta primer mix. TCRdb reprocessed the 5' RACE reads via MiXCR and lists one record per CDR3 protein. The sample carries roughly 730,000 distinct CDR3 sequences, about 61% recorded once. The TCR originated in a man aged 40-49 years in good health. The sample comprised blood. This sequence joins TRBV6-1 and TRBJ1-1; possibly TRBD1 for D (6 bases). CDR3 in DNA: TGTGCCGGGTCACGTCAGGGGTTTTTGGGCAACGAGAACACTGAAGCTTTCTTT. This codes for CAGSRQGFLGNENTEAFF.